This entry concerns a single T cell receptor beta chain. Its matching antigen is unknown. The junction differs from germline at one of its ends, possibly a read error. The entry originates in a study of cytomegalovirus exposure and HLA in healthy donors. The overall study: Membership in the Caucasian-associated ancestry cluster was found for around four fifths of 350 to 450 genotyped donors.

Study-level points and caveats: What a later analysis showed was that several of the most significant clusters appeared linked to common viral pathogens. Beyond CMV serostatus, there was no information to go on about immune exposure.

Primers for the PCR totalled 60 Vbeta and 13 Jbeta. In the original workflow: It was a later analysis that counted 83 million or so unique TCR beta chains, of which roughly 10 million were shared. Here immunoSEQ multiplex PCR was the method, and the copy in TCRdb shows in-frame clones only, minus some. V and J calls and clone size are those listed in that table; D and trimming were worked out from the DNA. The sample records 200,000 to 250,000 clones, almost 85% being singletons. This CDR3 is 14 amino acids long. CDR1 and CDR2 from the germline V gene are SEHNR and FQNEAQ (reference sequence). The TCR comes from a woman aged 40 to 55 in good health and CMV-seronegative. The chain is built from TRBV7-9 and TRBJ1-6; the match to TRBD1 covers 7 bases. Specimen: PBMCs. CDR3 sequence (DNA): TGTTCCAGCAGCTCCGGACAGGTCGGTTCACCCCTCCACTTT. Its translation is CSSSSGQVGSPLHF. Full variable domain (outside the CDR3, taken from reference TRBV7-9 and TRBJ1-6): DTGVSQNPRHKITKRGQNVTFRCDPISEHNRLYWYRQTLGQGPEFLTYFQNEAQLEKSRLLSDRFSAERPKGSFSTLEIQRTEQGDSAMYLCSSSSGQVGSPLHFGNGTRLTVT.